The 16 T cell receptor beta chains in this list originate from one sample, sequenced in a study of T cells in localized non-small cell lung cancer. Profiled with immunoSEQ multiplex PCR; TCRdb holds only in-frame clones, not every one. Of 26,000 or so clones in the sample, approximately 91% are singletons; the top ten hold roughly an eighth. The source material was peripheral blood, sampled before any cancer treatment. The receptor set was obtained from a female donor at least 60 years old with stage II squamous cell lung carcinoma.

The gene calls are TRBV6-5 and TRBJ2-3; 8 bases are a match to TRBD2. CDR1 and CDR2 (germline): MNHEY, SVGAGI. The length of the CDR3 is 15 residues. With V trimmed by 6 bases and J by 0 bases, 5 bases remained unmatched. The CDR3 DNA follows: TGTGCCAGCAGGCGTAGCGGGGCGAGCACAGATACGCAGTATTTT. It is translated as CASRRSGASTDTQYF.

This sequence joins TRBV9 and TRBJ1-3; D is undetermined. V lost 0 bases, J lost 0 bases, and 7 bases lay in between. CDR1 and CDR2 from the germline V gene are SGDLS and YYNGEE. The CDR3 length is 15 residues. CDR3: CASSVDGYSGNTIYF. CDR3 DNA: TGTGCCAGCAGCGTAGACGGATACTCTGGAAACACCATATATTTT.

CDR3 nucleotide sequence: TGCGCCAGCAGCTTGGGTGTGGAGCCCCAAGAGACCCAGTACTTC. Its protein product is CASSLGVEPQETQYF. This rearrangement joins TRBV5-1 to TRBJ2-5; no clear D gene. Germline CDR1 is SGHRS and CDR2 is YFSETQ. This CDR3 is built from 15 residues. V was cut by 0 bases and J by 1 base, with 10 bases left in between.

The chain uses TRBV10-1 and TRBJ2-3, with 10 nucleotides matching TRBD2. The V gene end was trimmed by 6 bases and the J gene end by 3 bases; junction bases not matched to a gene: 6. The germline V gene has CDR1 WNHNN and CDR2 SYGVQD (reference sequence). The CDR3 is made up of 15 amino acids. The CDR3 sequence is CASSGSAGGTDTQYF. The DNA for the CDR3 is TGCGCCAGCAGCGGCTCAGCGGGAGGGACAGATACGCAGTATTTT.

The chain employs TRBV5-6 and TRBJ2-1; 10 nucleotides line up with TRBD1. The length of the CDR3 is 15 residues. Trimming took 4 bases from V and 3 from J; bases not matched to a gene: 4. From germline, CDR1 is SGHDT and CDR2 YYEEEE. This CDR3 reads CASSMTGGDYNEQFF. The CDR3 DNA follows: TGTGCCAGCAGCATGACAGGGGGCGACTACAATGAGCAGTTCTTC.

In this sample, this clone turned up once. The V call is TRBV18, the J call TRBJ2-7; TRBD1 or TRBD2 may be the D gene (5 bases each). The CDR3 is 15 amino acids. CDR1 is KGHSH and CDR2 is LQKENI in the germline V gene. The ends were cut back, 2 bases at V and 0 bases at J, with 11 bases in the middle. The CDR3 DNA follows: TGTGCCAGCTCACCAAGTCAAGGGACCTCCTACGAGCAGTACTTC. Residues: CASSPSQGTSYEQYF.

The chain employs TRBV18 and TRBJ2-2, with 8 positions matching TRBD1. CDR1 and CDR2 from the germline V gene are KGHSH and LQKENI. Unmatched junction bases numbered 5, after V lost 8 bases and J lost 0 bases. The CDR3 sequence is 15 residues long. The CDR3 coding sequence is TGTGCCAGCACGACAGGGGTCCCGAACACCGGGGAGCTGTTTTTT. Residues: CASTTGVPNTGELFF.

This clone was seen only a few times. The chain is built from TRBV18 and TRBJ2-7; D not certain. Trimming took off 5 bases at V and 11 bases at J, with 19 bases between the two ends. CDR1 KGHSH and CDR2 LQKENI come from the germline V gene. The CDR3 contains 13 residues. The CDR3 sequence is CASSDPVTPKEYF. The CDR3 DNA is TGTGCCAGCTCAGACCCAGTGACCCCGAAGGAGTACTTC.

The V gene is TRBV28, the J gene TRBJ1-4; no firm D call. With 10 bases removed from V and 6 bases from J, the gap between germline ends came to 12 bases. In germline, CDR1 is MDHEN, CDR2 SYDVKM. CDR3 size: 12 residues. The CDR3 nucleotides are TGTGCCACCGGAACGCGGGATGAAAAACTGTTTTTT. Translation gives CATGTRDEKLFF.

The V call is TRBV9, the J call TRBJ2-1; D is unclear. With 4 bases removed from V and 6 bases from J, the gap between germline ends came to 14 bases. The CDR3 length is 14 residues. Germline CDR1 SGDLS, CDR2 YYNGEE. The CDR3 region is CASSKDPHSNEQFF. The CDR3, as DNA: TGTGCCAGCAGCAAGGACCCCCATAGCAATGAGCAGTTCTTC.

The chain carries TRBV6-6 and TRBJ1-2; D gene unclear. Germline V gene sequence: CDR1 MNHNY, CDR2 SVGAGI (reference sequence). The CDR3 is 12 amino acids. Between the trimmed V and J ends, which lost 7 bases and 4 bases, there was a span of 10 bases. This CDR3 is CASTHGFYGYTF. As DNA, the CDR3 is TGTGCCAGCACCCACGGTTTCTATGGCTACACCTTC.

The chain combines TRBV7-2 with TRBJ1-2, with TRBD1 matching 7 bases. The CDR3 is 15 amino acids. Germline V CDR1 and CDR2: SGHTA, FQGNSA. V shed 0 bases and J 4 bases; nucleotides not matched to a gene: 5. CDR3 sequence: CASSLAAGGSYGYTF. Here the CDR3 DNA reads TGTGCCAGCAGCTTAGCGGCAGGGGGTTCCTATGGCTACACCTTC.

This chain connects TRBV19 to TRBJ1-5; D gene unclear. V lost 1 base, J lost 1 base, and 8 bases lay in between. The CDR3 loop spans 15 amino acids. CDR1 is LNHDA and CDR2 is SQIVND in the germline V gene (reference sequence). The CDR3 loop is CASSIGGESNQPQHF. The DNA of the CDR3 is TGTGCCAGTAGTATAGGGGGAGAAAGCAATCAGCCCCAGCATTTT.

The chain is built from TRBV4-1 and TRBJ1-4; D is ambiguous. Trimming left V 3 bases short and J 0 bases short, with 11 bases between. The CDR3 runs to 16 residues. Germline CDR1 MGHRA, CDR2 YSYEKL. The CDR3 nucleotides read TGCGCCAGCAGCCACACGCACGGGACAACTAATGAAAAACTGTTTTTT. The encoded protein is CASSHTHGTTNEKLFF.

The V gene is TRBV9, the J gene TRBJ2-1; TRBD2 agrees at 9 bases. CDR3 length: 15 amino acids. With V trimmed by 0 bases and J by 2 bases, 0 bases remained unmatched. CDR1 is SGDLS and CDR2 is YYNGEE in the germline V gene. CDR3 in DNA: TGTGCCAGCAGCGTAGGCGGGGGGGCCTACAATGAGCAGTTCTTC. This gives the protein CASSVGGGAYNEQFF. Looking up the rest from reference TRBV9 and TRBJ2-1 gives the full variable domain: DSGVTQTPKHLITATGQRVTLRCSPRSGDLSVYWYQQSLDQGLQFLIQYYNGEERAKGNILERFSAQQFPDLHSELNLSSLELGDSALYFCASSVGGGAYNEQFFGPGTRLTVL.

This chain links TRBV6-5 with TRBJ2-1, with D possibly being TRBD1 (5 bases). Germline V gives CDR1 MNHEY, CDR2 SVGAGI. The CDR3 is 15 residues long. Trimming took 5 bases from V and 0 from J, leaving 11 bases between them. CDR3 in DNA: TGTGCCAGCAGTAAGGACATAAGCTCCTACAATGAGCAGTTCTTC. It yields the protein CASSKDISSYNEQFF.